The entry below describes one T cell receptor (beta chain). The target of this receptor is not known. No base qualities exist here, and no much larger clone lies one base off it. This sample was included in a study of Ad26.COV2.S vaccination and SARS-CoV-2 variants (dated by TCRdb to the early 2020s). About the full investigation: Donors in the vaccine arm were drawn from COV1001, a phase I-IIa trial of Ad26.COV2.S in healthy adults that was multicentre, randomized, double-blind and placebo-controlled. Ad26.COV2.S was administered intramuscularly at 5 x 10^10 or 1 x 10^11 viral particles, either as a single shot or as two shots given 56 days apart. Sequencing of the TCRbeta repertoire served to evaluate the specificity and breadth of SARS-CoV-2-reactive T cell receptors following Ad26.COV2.S vaccination. The TCR-sequenced set comprised approximately 32 samples: around 20 Ad26.COV2.S vaccine recipients, 5 placebo recipients and 8 SARS-CoV-2 convalescent individuals. Trial participants were randomized into five groups of five, in which low-dose or high-dose Ad26.COV2.S was given once or twice, or placebo was given on both occasions. Throughout the experiments and outcome assessment, investigators stayed blinded to trial group allocation.

The immunoSEQ Assay was the method used to sequence TCRbeta CDR3 regions. After extraction, genomic DNA underwent amplification by bias-controlled multiplex PCR, followed by high-throughput sequencing. Processing in the source paper ran as follows. To quantify the absolute abundance of every unique TCRbeta CDR3 region, sequences were collapsed and filtered. Usable DNA was measured by amplifying reference genes present in all nucleated cells, and TCRbeta template counts were normalized to that usable DNA to estimate T cell fraction. Repertoire TCRs were annotated as SARS-CoV-2-specific by exact matching of V gene, CDR3 amino acid sequence and J gene to a known reactive TCR set. The reference SARS-CoV-2 TCR set was derived from MIRA and filtered for enrichment in COVID-19-positive ImmuneCODE repertoires, a step that removed public or cross-reactive TCRs. Using the MIRA antigens, annotated TCRs were further analysed by specific ORF or by position within an ORF. Breadth was defined as the number of annotated unique rearrangements divided by the total number of unique productive rearrangements, and depth was defined as the summed frequency of the annotated unique rearrangements. Group comparisons of TCR breadth used two-sided Wilcoxon rank-sum tests. What TCRdb holds here is the immuneACCESS table cut down to in-frame rearrangements. Part of the clones is not present; checked against another copy, under half of the missing clones reflect an unresolved V gene, and the others are unexplained. V and J calls plus clone size are reproduced from that table; the DNA served to infer D and trimming. The sample table holds fewer than 800,000 clones, of which about 90% were seen once. The ten largest clonotypes hold about 1.5% of the sample.

Measured from the cysteine to the phenylalanine, the CDR3 is 17 residues long. Only the CDR3 portion is preserved as DNA: 51 bases, with reading frame beginning at the first base. Broad study findings and their caveats: Substantial breadth of spike-specific CD8+ and CD4+ T cell responses was reported after vaccination. According to the authors, total T cell responses may have been underestimated by the TCR breadth and depth analyses. Ad26.COV2.S recipients had higher spike-specific TCR breadth than placebo recipients (P = 0.0014). Vaccine and placebo recipients had similar non-spike TCR breadth, a finding consistent with the vaccine containing only spike. The study lacked the statistical power to compare responses across vaccine doses or regimens.

The sample's treatment or condition, from its label and the paper: 19 received Ad26.COV2.S at low or high dose, single or two shots; several received placebo; per-sample allocation not given. Repertoires of vaccine and placebo recipients were sequenced from samples collected on day 63 after the first injection. Between 29 July and 7 August 2020, Cohort 1b enrolled 25 adults aged 18-55 years at one site in Boston, USA. Ad26.COV2.S was a replication-incompetent adenovirus type 26 vector expressing a prefusion-stabilized SARS-CoV-2 spike protein from the original Wuhan strain. The source material was peripheral blood, sampled in a trial of Ad26.COV2.S vaccine versus placebo. This TCR came from a person aged 18-65 years who received the Ad26.COV2.S COVID-19 vaccine or a placebo. Rearrangement joined TRBV21-1 to TRBJ2-2; the table's D call, TRBD2, was not checked against the DNA. TRBV21-1 is termed a pseudogene. The CDR3 region: CASSTPGTSGSVGELFF. The DNA is TGTGCCAGCAGCACCCCCGGGACTAGCGGGAGTGTCGGGGAGCTGTTTTTT.